Given below is one TCR beta chain in context. This sample stems from a study of blood T cell repertoires in COVID-19. The repertoire was sequenced with immunoSEQ multiplex PCR; TCRdb's copy has only in-frame clones and lacks some. Among 230,000 or so clones listed, 85% to 90% were seen once. Enrollment of patients from Seattle took place during active infection, with longitudinal follow-up. Germline trimming cut 5 bases from V and 4 bases from J; bases unmatched to any gene: 16. This CDR3 region has 18 residues. The germline CDR1 and CDR2 sequences are SEHNR and FQNEAQ (reference sequence). Sequenced: peripheral blood. This TCR was sampled from a woman aged 60-70 years with COVID-19, enrolled during active disease. The gene calls are TRBV7-9 and TRBJ1-2, with TRBD1 matching over 10 bases. The CDR3 here is CASSQEATGGGVFYGYTF. CDR3 nucleotide sequence: TGTGCCAGCAGCCAAGAAGCGACAGGGGGCGGTGTTTTCTATGGCTACACCTTC.